This passage covers 29 T cell receptor beta chains from one sample sequenced in a study of T cell changes during pregnancy in multiple sclerosis. Clones were sequenced by immunoSEQ multiplex PCR, and TCRdb holds only the in-frame ones, with some missing. In the table there are more than 40,000 clones, approximately 94% of which are singletons. Sequences were derived from CD8+ T cells from peripheral blood mononuclear cells, sampled in the first trimester of pregnancy. Receptor source: a female donor with multiple sclerosis, enrolled in a pregnancy study.

This clone was seen only a few times. The chain carries TRBV19 and TRBJ2-7; 7 bases are shared with TRBD1. Germline loops: CDR1 LNHDA, CDR2 SQIVND (reference sequence). This CDR3 is built from 13 residues. J gave up 2 bases and V 8 bases, and 6 bases lay outside the gene matches. The CDR3 loop reads CASAMTGTYEQYF. The CDR3 bases are TGTGCCAGTGCAATGACAGGGACCTACGAGCAGTACTTC.

The V and J genes are TRBV27 and TRBJ2-3, with a possible D match to TRBD2 (5 bases). V lost 6 bases, J lost 2 bases, and 9 bases lay in between. This CDR3 has 13 residues. Germline V CDR1 and CDR2: MNHEY, SMNVEV (reference sequence). The CDR3 nucleotides read TGTGCCAGCAGGAGGGTTTACACAGATACGCAGTATTTT. Encoded protein: CASRRVYTDTQYF.

The V gene is TRBV10-1, the J gene TRBJ2-1; TRBD1 aligns across 9 bases. CDR1 and CDR2 from the germline V gene are WNHNN and SYGVQD (reference sequence). V shed 3 bases and J 3 bases; nucleotides not matched to a gene: 12. The CDR3 extends over 18 amino acids. The DNA for the CDR3 is TGCGCCAGCAGTGAATCCATAGGGACAGGGAGGGTCTACAATGAGCAGTTCTTC. It codes for CASSESIGTGRVYNEQFF.

The V call is TRBV29-1, the J call TRBJ2-7; no definite D call. Germline V gene lookup returns CDR1 SQVTM and CDR2 ANQGSEA. This CDR3 is built from 11 residues. Between the trimmed V and J ends, which lost 4 bases and 7 bases, there was a span of 11 bases. The chain's CDR3 is CSVADAGEQYF. The CDR3 region has the DNA TGCAGCGTTGCAGACGCAGGAGAGCAGTACTTC.

This sequence joins TRBV7-2 and TRBJ1-2; TRBD1 agrees at 10 bases. J lost 7 bases, V lost 5 bases, and 7 bases had no gene match. The length of the CDR3 is 14 residues. CDR1 and CDR2 from the germline V gene are SGHTA and FQGNSA. The CDR3 sequence: CASSLPGQGTGYTF. CDR3 DNA sequence: TGTGCCAGCAGCCTTCCGGGACAGGGGACTGGCTACACCTTC.

The rearrangement links TRBV5-1 to TRBJ2-2; maybe TRBD1 (6 bases). In germline, CDR1 is SGHRS, CDR2 YFSETQ. V was pared by 4 bases and J by 4 bases, with 8 bases between. CDR3 size: 13 residues. The CDR3 here is CASSQDSTGELFF. The CDR3 coding sequence is TGCGCCAGCAGCCAGGACAGCACCGGGGAGCTGTTTTTT.

The rearrangement links TRBV7-9 to TRBJ2-1; D remains unclear. The CDR3 is 13 residues long. Trimming removed 1 base at V and 9 bases at J, with 10 bases between. CDR1 SEHNR and CDR2 FQNEAQ come from the germline V gene (reference sequence). This chain's CDR3 is CASSLGALGEQFF. In DNA form, the CDR3 reads TGTGCCAGCAGCTTAGGGGCCCTGGGTGAGCAGTTCTTC.

This clone was counted between two and nine times. The J gene is TRBJ1-1, the V gene TRBV11-3; D not certain. CDR3 length: 13 residues. Germline loops: CDR1 SGHNT, CDR2 YENEEA. V lost 6 bases and J lost 2, with 10 bases in between. Here the CDR3 reads CASSFSGNTEAFF. In DNA form, the CDR3 reads TGTGCCAGCAGTTTTTCGGGAAACACTGAAGCTTTCTTT.

This clone has just one count. J is TRBJ1-1 and V is TRBV14; weak D call: TRBD1 (5 bases). V dropped 4 bases and J dropped 4 bases, with 13 bases sitting between them. The germline V gene encodes CDR1 SGHDN and CDR2 FVKESK. The CDR3 has 14 residues. The CDR3 protein is CASSRRAGGTEAFF. The DNA for the CDR3 is TGTGCCAGCAGCCGTAGGGCCGGGGGCACTGAAGCTTTCTTT.

V gene TRBV27 combines with J gene TRBJ2-3; 8 positions match TRBD1. Germline lookup yields CDR1 MNHEY and CDR2 SMNVEV (reference sequence). The CDR3 contains 17 residues. V lost 4 bases and J lost 1; bases outside the gene matches: 10. In DNA, the CDR3 is TGTGCCAGCAGTTCCACCTCACAGGGGGTCGGCACAGATACGCAGTATTTT. As protein: CASSSTSQGVGTDTQYF.

This chain joins TRBV10-1 and TRBJ2-1; the D is unclear. The V gene lost 2 bases and the J gene lost 8 bases, with 10 bases spanning the gap. Germline V CDR1 and CDR2: WNHNN, SYGVQD (reference sequence). This CDR3 region has 13 residues. The CDR3 is CASSEGWADEQFF. In DNA, the CDR3 is TGCGCCAGCAGTGAGGGGTGGGCCGATGAGCAGTTCTTC.

The chain links TRBV4-1 to TRBJ2-7, with D possibly matching TRBD1 (6 bases). The CDR3 runs 13 residues. Germline assignment: CDR1 MGHRA and CDR2 YSYEKL. The ends were cut back, 5 bases at V and 3 bases at J, with 11 bases in the middle. This CDR3 reads CASSFDRLYEQYF. CDR3 in DNA: TGCGCCAGCAGCTTTGACAGGCTCTACGAGCAGTACTTC.

This chain uses TRBV4-3 with TRBJ2-3, with no clear D. V lost 0 bases to trimming and J lost 0 bases, with 7 bases between them. The CDR3 is 15 residues long. The V gene's germline CDR1 is LGHNA and CDR2 YSLEER. The DNA of the CDR3 is TGCGCCAGCAGCCAAGACCCTTTTAGCACAGATACGCAGTATTTT. Amino acid sequence: CASSQDPFSTDTQYF.

The chain has TRBV13 and TRBJ1-1; 7 bases line up with TRBD1. The V segment lost 4 bases and the J segment 4 bases; nucleotides outside the gene matches: 9. The V gene's germline CDR1 is PRHDT and CDR2 FYEKMQ (reference sequence). This CDR3 region has 15 residues. CDR3 sequence: CASSSTGEAATEAFF. CDR3 DNA sequence: TGTGCCAGCAGCTCTACAGGGGAGGCGGCCACTGAAGCTTTCTTT. The whole variable domain, filled in from reference TRBV13 and TRBJ1-1, reads AAGVIQSPRHLIKEKRETATLKCYPIPRHDTVYWYQQGPGQDPQFLISFYEKMQSDKGSIPDRFSAQQFSDYHSELNMSSLELGDSALYFCASSSTGEAATEAFFGQGTRLTVV.

The V gene is TRBV27, the J gene TRBJ2-7, with TRBD1 matching over 8 bases. V lost 5 bases, J lost 0 bases, and 12 bases stayed unmatched. This CDR3 has 17 amino acids. Per germline, CDR1 MNHEY and CDR2 SMNVEV (reference sequence). The CDR3 loop is CASSPTRTGQVSYEQYF. The CDR3 DNA reads TGTGCCAGCAGTCCTACCCGGACGGGACAGGTCTCCTACGAGCAGTACTTC.

V gene TRBV27 combines with J gene TRBJ1-3; TRBD1 is a possible D gene (5 bases). V gave up 3 bases and J gave up 4 bases, with 7 bases separating them. The CDR3 contains 13 residues. The V gene's germline CDR1 is MNHEY and CDR2 SMNVEV (reference sequence). The CDR3 is CASSFGGGNTIYF. In DNA form, the CDR3 reads TGTGCCAGCAGTTTCGGGGGAGGAAACACCATATATTTT.

This rearrangement joins TRBV25-1 to TRBJ2-2, with D unresolved. Trimming left V 0 bases short and J 7 bases short, with 12 bases between. CDR1 is MGHDK and CDR2 is SYGVNS in the germline V gene. The CDR3 is 15 residues long. The CDR3 sequence: CASSEYSAAFGELFF. CDR3 nucleotides: TGTGCCAGCAGTGAATATTCTGCAGCGTTCGGGGAGCTGTTTTTT.

The chain carries TRBV7-9 and TRBJ2-7; D is undetermined. The germline gives CDR1 SEHNR, CDR2 FQNEAQ (reference sequence). V was clipped by 5 bases and J by 1 base, with 9 bases between them. CDR3 length: 13 amino acids. CDR3 region: CASSAVPSYEQYF. The CDR3 DNA follows: TGTGCCAGCAGCGCAGTTCCGTCCTACGAGCAGTACTTC.

CDR3 nucleotides: TGTGCCAGCAGCCCCCTAGGAAACATCTATGGCTACACCTTC. Its translation: CASSPLGNIYGYTF. This chain uses TRBV14 with TRBJ1-2; no clear D. CDR1 and CDR2 from the germline V gene are SGHDN and FVKESK. The CDR3 sequence is 14 residues long. V was cut by 4 bases and J by 4 bases, with 13 bases left in between. The full variable domain, its missing parts supplied by reference TRBV14 and TRBJ1-2, is EAGVTQFPSHSVIEKGQTVTLRCDPISGHDNLYWYRRVMGKEIKFLLHFVKESKQDESGMPNNRFLAERTGGTYSTLKVQPAELEDSGVYFCASSPLGNIYGYTFGSGTRLTVV.

The V and J genes are TRBV10-1 and TRBJ2-1; a weak D match, TRBD1 (6 bases). Germline lookup yields CDR1 WNHNN and CDR2 SYGVQD (reference sequence). CDR3 size: 16 residues. Trimming removed 2 bases from V and 8 bases from J, with 19 bases in between. CDR3 amino acids: CASSELKTGKQDEQFF. CDR3 sequence (DNA): TGCGCCAGCAGTGAGCTGAAAACAGGGAAGCAGGATGAGCAGTTCTTC.

The rearrangement links TRBV5-5 to TRBJ2-2, with a possible D match to TRBD2 (5 bases). The germline gives CDR1 SGHKS, CDR2 YYEKEE (reference sequence). Between the trimmed V and J ends, which lost 0 bases and 4 bases, there was a span of 10 bases. The CDR3 is 15 amino acids. The CDR3 bases are TGTGCCAGCAGCTTGGCTGGGGAGATCACCGGGGAGCTGTTTTTT. This translates into CASSLAGEITGELFF.

V is TRBV6-1 and J is TRBJ2-3; TRBD1 is a possible D gene (6 bases). The CDR3 extends over 14 amino acids. Looked up from germline, CDR1 is MNHNS and CDR2 is SASEGT. The V and J ends lost 7 bases and 4 bases respectively, with 15 bases between them. The CDR3 region has the DNA TGTGCCAGCATCCCGGGACAAATCCCAGATACGCAGTATTTT. Its protein product is CASIPGQIPDTQYF.

The chain is built from TRBV7-9 and TRBJ2-2, with 10 positions matching TRBD1. The V and J ends lost 2 bases and 3 bases, in that order; junction bases with no gene match: 9. The CDR3 totals 18 residues. The germline V gene has CDR1 SEHNR and CDR2 FQNEAQ (reference sequence). The CDR3 protein is CASSLPGKDRGDTGELFF. The CDR3, as DNA: TGTGCCAGCAGCTTACCGGGGAAGGACAGGGGGGACACCGGGGAGCTGTTTTTT.

This chain uses TRBV6-1 with TRBJ1-1; TRBD1 matches 9 bases. CDR1 and CDR2 from the germline V gene are MNHNS and SASEGT. The CDR3 is 15 amino acids. V shed 2 bases and J 5 bases; nucleotides not matched to a gene: 6. DNA of the CDR3: TGTGCCAGCAGTGAAACAGGGGGCTCTGGGACTGAAGCTTTCTTT. Its translation is CASSETGGSGTEAFF.

J is TRBJ2-7 and V is TRBV19, with TRBD1 as a possible D gene (5 bases). Looked up from germline, CDR1 is LNHDA and CDR2 is SQIVND (reference sequence). The V and J ends lost 1 base and 0 bases respectively, with 7 bases between them. CDR3 size: 14 residues. The CDR3 DNA is TGTGCCAGTAGTATAGCCGACAGCTCCTACGAGCAGTACTTC. It yields the protein CASSIADSSYEQYF.

J is TRBJ1-4 and V is TRBV7-9, with 8 bases identical to TRBD1. CDR3 size: 14 residues. Germline trimming cut 5 bases from V and 7 bases from J; bases unmatched to any gene: 6. Germline CDR1 SEHNR, CDR2 FQNEAQ (reference sequence). In DNA form, the CDR3 reads TGTGCCAGCAGCCCGCAGGGGGCAAGTGAAAAACTGTTTTTT. It translates to CASSPQGASEKLFF.

V gene TRBV9 combines with J gene TRBJ2-7, with 7 positions matching TRBD2. Germline V lookup: CDR1 SGDLS, CDR2 YYNGEE. The ends lost 0 bases at V and 3 bases at J; junction bases unmatched: 6. CDR3 length: 15 amino acids. The CDR3 loop is CASSVGAGKHYEQYF. The CDR3 DNA reads as TGTGCCAGCAGCGTAGGAGCGGGAAAACACTACGAGCAGTACTTC.

The chain's CDR3 is CASSERKDRLWETQYF. In DNA form, the CDR3 reads TGTGCCAGCAGTGAAAGAAAGGACAGGTTGTGGGAGACCCAGTACTTC. This chain links TRBV6-1 with TRBJ2-5, with TRBD1 identical over 7 bases. The CDR3 has 16 amino acids. With V trimmed by 2 bases and J by 5 bases, 11 bases remained unmatched. CDR1 and CDR2 (germline): MNHNS, SASEGT.

V usage is TRBV6-1 and J usage is TRBJ2-2; 7 nucleotides line up with TRBD2. The CDR3 runs 15 residues. The germline V gene has CDR1 MNHNS and CDR2 SASEGT. The ends lost 8 bases at V and 6 bases at J; junction bases unmatched: 12. The CDR3 protein is CASPRGLVGAGELFF. In DNA form, the CDR3 reads TGTGCCAGCCCTCGAGGACTAGTGGGCGCCGGGGAGCTGTTTTTT.